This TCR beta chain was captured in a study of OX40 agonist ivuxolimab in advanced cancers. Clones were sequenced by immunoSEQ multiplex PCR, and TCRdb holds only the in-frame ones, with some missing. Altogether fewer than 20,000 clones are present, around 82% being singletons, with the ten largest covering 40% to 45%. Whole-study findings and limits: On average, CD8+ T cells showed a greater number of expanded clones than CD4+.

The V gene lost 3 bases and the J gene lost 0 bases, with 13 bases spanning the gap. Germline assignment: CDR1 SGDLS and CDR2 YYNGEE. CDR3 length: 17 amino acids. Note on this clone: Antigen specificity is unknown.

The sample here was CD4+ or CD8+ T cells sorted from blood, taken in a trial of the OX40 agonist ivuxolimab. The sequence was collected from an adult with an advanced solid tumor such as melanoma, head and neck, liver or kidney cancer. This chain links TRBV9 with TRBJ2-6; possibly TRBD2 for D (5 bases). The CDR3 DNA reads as TGTGCCAGCAGCGGGACTTCCGCGACCTCTGGGGCCAACGTCCTGACTTTC. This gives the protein CASSGTSATSGANVLTF.